This T cell receptor beta chain stems from a study of blood T cell repertoires in COVID-19. For the study at large: In each case, the material was cDNA or gDNA derived from T cells, B-cell-depleted T cells, or PBMCs.

The protocol was immunoSEQ multiplex PCR, while the TCRdb copy is restricted to in-frame clones and leaves out a portion. The table lists 400,000 or so clones, approximately 90% of them singletons. After removal of 4 bases from V and 7 bases from J, the junction contained 1 base not matched to a gene. The CDR3 covers 13 residues. From germline, CDR1 is PRHDT and CDR2 FYEKMQ (reference sequence). In assigning cohorts, the study relied on participant-reported clinical history. Two negative PCRs, clearance, or symptom resolution had been documented for recovered Cohort 3 donors. The source is a man aged 30-40 years who had recovered from COVID-19. J is TRBJ2-2 and V is TRBV13; 9 positions agree with TRBD2. Specimen: PBMCs or T cells enriched from blood (not recorded which). The CDR3 reads CASSSSGIGELFF. The CDR3 DNA sequence: TGTGCCAGCAGCTCTAGCGGGATCGGGGAGCTGTTTTTT.